These T cell receptor beta chains were read from a single sample in a study of radiotherapy plus CTLA-4 blockade in lung cancer. The assay was immunoSEQ multiplex PCR, and TCRdb's table has in-frame clones only and misses some. The table shows 75,000 to 95,000 clones, with approximately 79% occurring only once. The sequenced sample was peripheral blood, obtained from a patient treated with radiotherapy plus ipilimumab. These receptor sequences come from a human donor with non-small cell lung cancer that progressed on radiotherapy plus ipilimumab. The conserved cysteine and the conserved F or W are not part of the CDR3 here. Clone size is given for some rows only: seen once, a few or many times, or a class if the clone is expanded.

CDR3 | J | V | size
ASGQEKNQPQH | TRBJ1-5 | TRBV2 | -
ASSPNPGQGANEQF | TRBJ2-1 | TRBV18 | -
ASTTGARWTGELF | TRBJ2-2 | TRBV28 | -
ASSSDSGTEAF | TRBJ1-1 | TRBV27 | medium-sized
ASRPQGGAGETQY | TRBJ2-5 | TRBV5-1 | -
ASSASGPGGDEQF | TRBJ2-1 | TRBV9 | once
AIAGGGREHNEQF | TRBJ2-1 | TRBV27 | -
AMGVLNTEAF | TRBJ1-1 | TRBV5-4 | -
ASSPRPGYYEQY | TRBJ2-7 | TRBV7-3 | -
ASSGDRGMDEKLF | TRBJ1-4 | TRBV5-6 | -
ASSQDPIGDQPQH | TRBJ1-5 | TRBV4-3 | -
ASRSRTGYT | TRBJ1-2 | TRBV28 | -
SAGGQGAGTEAF | TRBJ1-1 | TRBV29-1 | -
AWNEQGGYEQY | TRBJ2-7 | TRBV30 | -
ASSLAGGGDYGYT | TRBJ1-2 | TRBV11-2 | few
ASSPRYGTAITDTQY | TRBJ2-3 | TRBV11-2 | -
ASSLPSQGFYGYT | TRBJ1-2 | TRBV7-2 | -
AWNPGVTYEQY | TRBJ2-7 | TRBV30 | -
AWKEGALSDTQY | TRBJ2-3 | TRBV30 | few
ASSQGVGVDAGYT | TRBJ1-2 | TRBV4-1 | once
ASSLGSSGSDEQY | TRBJ2-7 | TRBV5-8 | few
AISRDSGANVLT | TRBJ2-6 | TRBV10-3 | once
ASSLYPLEGGVRSGANVLT | TRBJ2-6 | TRBV28 | -
ASSLVTGAVNEQF | TRBJ2-1 | TRBV11-2 | -
ASSLGTGTGGQETQY | TRBJ2-5 | TRBV5-1 | -
ASSQDAITETYEQY | TRBJ2-7 | TRBV4-2 | -
ASSADRTGLTGELF | TRBJ2-2 | TRBV9 | -
AISRQGVGSGELF | TRBJ2-2 | TRBV10-3 | -
ASSLSPPGQVDDEAPDEAF | TRBJ1-1 | TRBV28 | -
ASSSGTDTQY | TRBJ2-3 | TRBV28 | -
ASSPSPYEQY | TRBJ2-7 | TRBV28 | medium-sized
ASTQNAGDRTDTQY | TRBJ2-3 | TRBV9 | once
ASSLRRTGTEAF | TRBJ1-1 | TRBV6-5 | -
ASSYVGSEQF | TRBJ2-1 | TRBV6-5 | -
ASSLVEAYGYT | TRBJ1-2 | TRBV5-4 | -
ASSPQPGLLEDTQY | TRBJ2-3 | TRBV9 | few
ASSEYDGQGANNEQF | TRBJ2-1 | TRBV25-1 | -
ASSLRDWGKNTEAF | TRBJ1-1 | TRBV7-8 | -
ASSPFGVGIGDTQY | TRBJ2-3 | TRBV9 | -
ASSIGGINHQPQH | TRBJ1-5 | TRBV19 | -
ASSLGVGVVYEQY | TRBJ2-7 | TRBV7-2 | few
ASSLVWDRGLNTGELF | TRBJ2-2 | TRBV7-8 | -
ASSEGGPPDTQY | TRBJ2-3 | TRBV2 | -
ASSLGFGGFETQY | TRBJ2-5 | TRBV5-1 | few
ASSPGFGNSPLH | TRBJ1-6 | TRBV7-8 | once
ASTDSAGSSPLH | TRBJ1-6 | TRBV7-9 | once
ASSGGVMFNEKLF | TRBJ1-4 | TRBV9 | few
ASSPQGQLRGNEQF | TRBJ2-1 | TRBV4-2 | -
ASSEGTYQETQY | TRBJ2-5 | TRBV6-1 | -
ASSPRVAGGGEQF | TRBJ2-1 | TRBV27 | -
ASSPNWGTEAF | TRBJ1-1 | TRBV18 | -
ASCHLTGEAF | TRBJ1-1 | TRBV4-2 | -
ASSLVGRSSGNTIY | TRBJ1-3 | TRBV6-5 | -
ASRLPGNTEAF | TRBJ1-1 | TRBV28 | -
ASRTGPDYEQY | TRBJ2-7 | TRBV19 | once